One sample yielded the 31 T cell receptor beta chains listed below, sequenced in a study of cytomegalovirus exposure and HLA in healthy donors. 13 Jbeta primers and 60 Vbeta primers were used for the PCR. Assay used: immunoSEQ multiplex PCR; TCRdb lists only in-frame clones, some missing. The table records approximately 110,000 clones, roughly 74% of them present only once. Sequences were obtained from PBMCs. These receptors were collected from a woman aged 50 to 65 in good health and CMV-seropositive.

This chain joins TRBV5-1 and TRBJ2-1, with TRBD2 identical over 12 bases. The germline CDR1 and CDR2 sequences are SGHRS and YFSETQ. V was clipped by 4 bases and J by 4 bases; unmatched bases: 6. The CDR3 length is 16 residues. CDR3 amino acids: CASSLPGTSGYNEQFF. The CDR3 DNA reads as TGCGCCAGCAGCCTCCCCGGGACTAGCGGGTACAATGAGCAGTTCTTC.

This clone was found a few times. The chain has TRBV10-3 and TRBJ2-1, with 8 bases matching TRBD1. V lost 6 bases to trimming and J lost 4 bases; unmatched junction nucleotides: 5. Germline V lookup: CDR1 ENHRY, CDR2 SYGVKD. The CDR3 is 14 residues long. The DNA for the CDR3 is TGTGCCATCAGAGGGACAGGCCTTTACAATGAGCAGTTCTTC. As protein: CAIRGTGLYNEQFF.

This clone turned up a few times. The rearrangement links TRBV5-1 to TRBJ1-1, with TRBD1 identical over 7 bases. Germline loops: CDR1 SGHRS, CDR2 YFSETQ. The CDR3 is made up of 14 amino acids. The V gene end was trimmed by 4 bases and the J gene end by 0 bases; junction bases not matched to a gene: 3. The CDR3 is CASSRTGMNTEAFF. DNA for the CDR3: TGCGCCAGCAGCCGGACAGGAATGAACACTGAAGCTTTCTTT.

This sequence joins TRBV5-4 and TRBJ2-5, with 7 bases aligning to TRBD2. Losses at the gene ends were 4 bases for V and 1 base for J; bases not matched to a gene: 7. The CDR3 length is 15 residues. Germline lookup yields CDR1 SGHNT and CDR2 YYREEE (reference sequence). CDR3 region: CASSPKRGGQETQYF. The CDR3 coding sequence is TGTGCCAGCAGCCCCAAGCGGGGAGGCCAAGAGACCCAGTACTTC.

The chain links TRBV5-1 to TRBJ1-1, with D unclear. The CDR3 covers 15 residues. Trimming removed 1 base at V and 0 bases at J, with 10 bases between. Germline values: CDR1 SGHRS, CDR2 YFSETQ. CDR3 protein: CASSLIVGMNTEAFF. DNA for the CDR3: TGCGCCAGCAGCTTGATCGTGGGCATGAACACTGAAGCTTTCTTT.

The chain uses TRBV19 and TRBJ1-5; 11 bases match TRBD1. This CDR3 is 17 amino acids long. CDR1 and CDR2 (germline): LNHDA, SQIVND (reference sequence). V was clipped by 3 bases and J by 2 bases; unmatched bases: 6. The CDR3 coding sequence is TGTGCCAGTAGTATCGGACAGGGGGCTTGGGGCAATCAGCCCCAGCATTTT. Its translation is CASSIGQGAWGNQPQHF.

This clone was seen more than once but under ten times. This chain connects TRBV10-3 to TRBJ2-1; D not certain. Germline V CDR1 and CDR2: ENHRY, SYGVKD. The CDR3 covers 12 residues. Trimming cost V 4 bases and J 5 bases, with 6 bases left between them. CDR3 DNA: TGTGCCATCAGTGTCCGGGACAATGAGCAGTTCTTC. This gives the protein CAISVRDNEQFF.

On this clone: Other nucleotide sequences from this sample produce the same CDR3. J is TRBJ2-2 and V is TRBV6-6; the D gene is possibly TRBD2 (5 bases). The germline CDR1 and CDR2 sequences are MNHNY and SVGAGI (reference sequence). This CDR3 spans 14 amino acids. Deletions cut 7 bases from V and 4 bases from J, with 13 bases between. The CDR3 DNA follows: TGTGCCAGCATGGCCCGGACTCTCACCGGGGAGCTGTTTTTT. Translated, it gives CASMARTLTGELFF.

The V call is TRBV27, the J call TRBJ1-5; D may be TRBD1 (5 bases). This CDR3 is 18 amino acids long. Per germline, CDR1 MNHEY and CDR2 SMNVEV (reference sequence). V was pared by 3 bases and J by 7 bases, with 25 bases between. The CDR3, as DNA: TGTGCCAGCAGTTTCTTCCTCTCTACAGTTCGGGCAGGGCAGCCCCAGCATTTT. It encodes CASSFFLSTVRAGQPQHF.

The genes are TRBV2 and TRBJ1-6; 9 bases map to TRBD1. With 11 bases clipped from V and 7 bases from J, the junction kept 6 bases outside the gene matches. The CDR3 covers 13 residues. Germline CDR1 reads SNHLY; CDR2 reads FYNNEI. The CDR3 spells CAGGGQGNSPLHF. The CDR3 nucleotides read TGTGCCGGGGGAGGACAGGGGAATTCACCCCTCCACTTT.

The chain recombines TRBV5-1 with TRBJ2-5, with TRBD2 matching 7 bases. The junction had 11 bases not matched to a gene; V was cut back by 4 bases and J by 5 bases. The CDR3 is made up of 15 amino acids. Germline CDR1 and CDR2: SGHRS and YFSETQ. The CDR3 region has the DNA TGCGCCAGCAGCCCGGGGGGAGCGGGACGGGAGACCCAGTACTTC. Its protein product is CASSPGGAGRETQYF.

The chain is built from TRBV6-6 and TRBJ1-6; 8 nucleotides line up with TRBD1. CDR3 length equals 14 residues. Germline CDR1 and CDR2: MNHNY and SVGAGI (reference sequence). The V gene end was trimmed by 5 bases and the J gene end by 8 bases; junction bases not matched to a gene: 5. This CDR3 reads CASSGQGGHSPLHF. CDR3 nucleotide sequence: TGTGCCAGCAGTGGACAGGGTGGGCATTCACCCCTCCACTTT.

A few counts support this clone. The CDR3 bases are TGCAGCGTCGACGACAGGGGCACGGGAGAGACCCAGTACTTC. It specifies CSVDDRGTGETQYF. The rearrangement joins TRBV29-1 to TRBJ2-5; TRBD1 agrees at 8 bases. The V gene's germline CDR1 is SQVTM and CDR2 ANQGSEA. CDR3 length: 14 residues. Trimming at V came to 6 bases and at J to 4 bases, leaving 10 bases not matched to a gene.

V is TRBV6-4 and J is TRBJ1-2, with D possibly matching TRBD1 (5 bases). Germline-derived CDR1 and CDR2 are MRHNA and SNTAGT. CDR3 length: 11 amino acids. Trimming shortened V by 5 bases and J by 8 bases, and 9 bases separated the two germline ends. DNA of the CDR3: TGTGCCAGCAGTCAGGGATGGGGCTACACCTTC. This gives the protein CASSQGWGYTF.

The rearrangement joins TRBV6-6 to TRBJ1-1, with 9 bases that match TRBD1. The germline gives CDR1 MNHNY, CDR2 SVGAGI (reference sequence). The CDR3 is 16 residues long. V gave up 6 bases and J gave up 6 bases; unmatched junction bases: 14. The CDR3 region is CASSRRSGTGRSEAFF. DNA of the CDR3: TGTGCCAGCAGCAGGAGATCCGGGACAGGGAGGTCTGAAGCTTTCTTT.

V is TRBV7-2 and J is TRBJ2-7, with D possibly TRBD1 on 6 matching bases. CDR1 and CDR2 (germline): SGHTA, FQGNSA. V dropped 5 bases and J dropped 7 bases, with 15 bases sitting between them. This CDR3 spans 13 amino acids. The CDR3 loop reads CASSLWVQGEQYF. CDR3 DNA: TGTGCCAGCAGCCTCTGGGTCCAGGGGGAGCAGTACTTC. The full variable domain, in which reference TRBV7-2 and TRBJ2-7 provide the parts outside the CDR3, is GAGVSQSPSNKVTEKGKDVELRCDPISGHTALYWYRQSLGQGLEFLIYFQGNSAPDKSGLPSDRFSAERTGGSVSTLTIQRTQQEDSAVYLCASSLWVQGEQYFGPGTRLTVT.

The sample holds a few counts of this clone. This chain uses TRBV15 with TRBJ1-2, with D possibly TRBD1 on 5 matching bases. Looked up from germline, CDR1 is LNHNV and CDR2 is YYDKDF (reference sequence). The CDR3 contains 17 residues. The V and J ends lost 4 bases and 0 bases respectively, with 18 bases between them. The CDR3 DNA sequence: TGTGCCACCAGCATGGGAGATTGGGGGGAAGCTAACTATGGCTACACCTTC. Protein: CATSMGDWGEANYGYTF. Drawing the rest from reference TRBV15 and TRBJ1-2, the complete variable domain is DAMVIQNPRYQVTQFGKPVTLSCSQTLNHNVMYWYQQKSSQAPKLLFHYYDKDFNNEADTPDNFQSRRPNTSFCFLDIRSPGLGDTAMYLCATSMGDWGEANYGYTFGSGTRLTVV.

V is TRBV1 and J is TRBJ2-2; the table assigns TRBD1, which was not confirmed against the DNA. TRBV1 is a known pseudogene. The CDR3 is made up of 14 amino acids. The CDR3, as DNA: TGCACCAGCTTTCTCGGGACAGCTACCGGGGAGCTGTTTTTT. The encoded protein is CTSFLGTATGELFF.

The chain links TRBV29-1 to TRBJ1-2; weak D call: TRBD1 (5 bases). CDR1 and CDR2 from the germline V gene are SQVTM and ANQGSEA. CDR3 length: 12 residues. Between the trimmed V and J ends, which lost 5 bases and 3 bases, there was a span of 10 bases. In DNA, the CDR3 is TGCAGCGTTATGGACAAACACTATGGCTACACCTTC. Protein sequence: CSVMDKHYGYTF.

The V call is TRBV4-2, the J call TRBJ2-1, with a tentative D call TRBD2 (5 bases). CDR1 is LGHNA and CDR2 is YNFKEQ in the germline V gene. The ends were cut back, 0 bases at V and 6 bases at J, with 12 bases in the middle. This CDR3 is built from 15 residues. The CDR3 loop reads CASSQDQLDGNEQFF. The CDR3 coding sequence is TGTGCCAGCAGCCAAGATCAACTAGATGGCAATGAGCAGTTCTTC.

The rearrangement uses TRBV9 and TRBJ1-2; D perhaps matches TRBD1 (5 bases). Trimming left V 0 bases short and J 8 bases short, with 20 bases between. The CDR3 has 16 residues. Germline V gene data show CDR1 as SGDLS and CDR2 as YYNGEE. CDR3 bases: TGTGCCAGCAGCGTAGCTTTGACAGACACCCGGGAGGGCTACACCTTC. As protein: CASSVALTDTREGYTF.

The rearrangement links TRBV2 to TRBJ2-6, with D possibly being TRBD1 (7 bases). The CDR3 loop spans 15 amino acids. Germline lookup yields CDR1 SNHLY and CDR2 FYNNEI. V shed 8 bases and J shed 4 bases, with 15 bases lying between them. CDR3 coding DNA: TGTGCCAGCGAGGAGGGGGCGCAAGGGGCCAACGTCCTGACTTTC. Translated: CASEEGAQGANVLTF.

The genes are TRBV2 and TRBJ2-7, with 11 bases fitting TRBD2. Germline V gene lookup returns CDR1 SNHLY and CDR2 FYNNEI. V lost 8 bases, J lost 3 bases, and 9 bases stayed unmatched. The CDR3 extends over 15 amino acids. The CDR3 reads CASRLRLAGFYEQYF. Written as DNA, the CDR3 is TGTGCCAGCCGCCTACGACTAGCGGGATTCTACGAGCAGTACTTC.

J is TRBJ2-5 and V is TRBV11-2; 7 positions agree with TRBD1. Gene TRBJ2-7 matches the end of the DNA better, so the J call may be wrong. This CDR3 is 16 amino acids long. Germline CDR1 and CDR2: SGHAT and FQNNGV. This CDR3 reads CASSYGQAAARYEQYF. CDR3 bases: TGTGCCAGCAGCTACGGACAGGCCGCGGCAAGGTACGAGCAGTACTTC.

The chain is built from TRBV9 and TRBJ2-7; 7 nucleotides agree with TRBD1. Germline V gene sequence: CDR1 SGDLS, CDR2 YYNGEE. Trimming cost V 4 bases and J 4 bases; bases outside gene matches: 5. The CDR3 totals 13 residues. CDR3 DNA: TGTGCCAGCAGCACCGGGACAGAATACGAGCAGTACTTC. Its translation: CASSTGTEYEQYF.

This clone appeared once. This rearrangement joins TRBV5-1 to TRBJ1-4, with 8 bases that match TRBD1. J was trimmed by 7 bases and V by 4 bases; bases with no gene match: 6. CDR3 length equals 14 residues. Germline lookup yields CDR1 SGHRS and CDR2 YFSETQ. CDR3 sequence: CASSIGQGSEKLFF. DNA of the CDR3: TGCGCCAGCAGCATAGGACAGGGCAGTGAAAAACTGTTTTTT. The full variable domain, completed using reference TRBV5-1 and TRBJ1-4, is KAGVTQTPRYLIKTRGQQVTLSCSPISGHRSVSWYQQTPGQGLQFLFEYFSETQRNKGNFPGRFSGRQFSNSRSEMNVSTLELGDSALYLCASSIGQGSEKLFFGSGTQLSVL.

This clone was counted only a few times. This chain uses TRBV6-5 with TRBJ2-4; D perhaps matches TRBD1 (6 bases). V was pared by 6 bases and J by 7 bases, with 16 bases between. Looked up from germline, CDR1 is MNHEY and CDR2 is SVGAGI. This CDR3 is 14 amino acids long. CDR3 bases: TGTGCCAGCAGCCCCACAGGGATCGGTAACATTCAGTACTTC. This sequence encodes CASSPTGIGNIQYF.

This clone occurred once. Other nucleotide sequences in the sample specify the same CDR3. The chain combines TRBV2 with TRBJ2-2; the match to TRBD2 covers 8 bases. Germline-derived CDR1 and CDR2 are SNHLY and FYNNEI. The CDR3 is made up of 15 amino acids. Trimming at V came to 6 bases and at J to 2 bases, leaving 5 bases not matched to a gene. The CDR3 loop reads CASRPGLGNTGELFF. CDR3 DNA: TGTGCCAGCAGGCCGGGACTAGGTAACACCGGGGAGCTGTTTTTT.

The chain combines TRBV30 with TRBJ1-5; maybe TRBD1 (6 bases). CDR3 size: 14 residues. The germline V gene has CDR1 GTSNPN and CDR2 SVGIG (reference sequence). The ends were cut back, 5 bases at V and 4 bases at J, with 15 bases in the middle. CDR3 sequence reads: CAWAGTPNNQPQHF. The CDR3 DNA follows: TGTGCCTGGGCCGGGACACCAAATAATCAGCCCCAGCATTTT.

This clone was seen a handful of times. This sequence joins TRBV4-1 and TRBJ2-5; TRBD2 matches 7 bases. Germline V CDR1 and CDR2: MGHRA, YSYEKL. CDR3 length: 16 residues. V was pared by 4 bases and J by 4 bases, with 12 bases of the junction left unmatched. CDR3 loop: CASSPPPPGGLETQYF. The CDR3 bases are TGCGCCAGCAGCCCCCCCCCACCGGGGGGACTAGAGACCCAGTACTTC.

The genes are TRBV6-6 and TRBJ2-7; D not certain. V was clipped by 5 bases and J by 12 bases, with 14 bases between them. This CDR3 spans 11 amino acids. Germline CDR1 and CDR2: MNHNY and SVGAGI (reference sequence). The CDR3, as DNA: TGTGCCAGCAGTGACGGAGTAGTCTTGTACTTC. It yields the protein CASSDGVVLYF.